These 11 T cell receptor beta chains originate from one sample sequenced in a study of cytomegalovirus exposure and HLA in healthy donors. The PCR made use of 60 Vbeta and 13 Jbeta primers. Libraries were prepared by immunoSEQ multiplex PCR; TCRdb keeps only in-frame clonotypes and omits some of them. The sample holds under 200,000 clones, roughly four fifths seen once. Sample: PBMCs. The receptors were sampled from a woman aged 45-65 years in good health and CMV-seronegative.

V and J are TRBV5-4 and TRBJ2-7; 8 bases agree with TRBD1. Germline CDR1 and CDR2: SGHNT and YYREEE (reference sequence). The V and J ends lost 4 bases and 5 bases, in that order; junction bases with no gene match: 8. This CDR3 has 14 amino acids. The CDR3 is CASSQGQGFNEQYF. The CDR3 DNA reads as TGTGCCAGCAGCCAAGGACAGGGTTTTAACGAGCAGTACTTC.

This chain connects TRBV18 to TRBJ1-3; TRBD1 might be the D (6 bases). This CDR3 spans 16 amino acids. Germline V gene lookup returns CDR1 KGHSH and CDR2 LQKENI. Trimming left V 3 bases short and J 0 bases short, with 12 bases between. The CDR3 DNA reads as TGTGCCAGCTCACCTGACAGGACGAACTCTGGAAACACCATATATTTT. Translation gives CASSPDRTNSGNTIYF.

V gene TRBV28 combines with J gene TRBJ2-2; 7 bases match TRBD1. Germline CDR1 and CDR2: MDHEN and SYDVKM. Germline trimming cut 8 bases from V and 1 base from J; bases unmatched to any gene: 1. The CDR3 is 13 amino acids. CDR3 sequence reads: CASGQVNTGELFF. The CDR3 DNA is TGTGCCAGCGGACAGGTGAACACCGGGGAGCTGTTTTTT.

This clone was seen a single time. CDR3 amino acids: CASSEIRETQYF. In nucleotides, the CDR3 is TGTGCCAGCAGTGAAATTAGAGAGACCCAGTACTTC. The rearrangement joins TRBV6-1 to TRBJ2-5; D call uncertain. Germline values: CDR1 MNHNS, CDR2 SASEGT. The CDR3 is 12 amino acids. V lost 2 bases and J 4 bases, leaving 5 bases between the germline ends.

The chain employs TRBV19 and TRBJ2-7; the match to TRBD1 covers 11 bases. CDR1 LNHDA and CDR2 SQIVND come from the germline V gene (reference sequence). Germline trimming cut 5 bases from V and 6 bases from J; bases unmatched to any gene: 6. This CDR3 region has 14 residues. CDR3 residues: CASSYWTGGGEQYF. In DNA form, the CDR3 reads TGTGCCAGTAGTTACTGGACAGGGGGCGGCGAGCAGTACTTC.

This chain joins TRBV11-2 and TRBJ1-5, with unresolved D. Germline V gene sequence: CDR1 SGHAT, CDR2 FQNNGV. The V end was cut by 1 base, the J end by 9 bases, with 13 bases between. The CDR3 extends over 14 amino acids. CDR3 DNA sequence: TGTGCCAGCAGCTTAGTTGGAAGGGAGTGGCCCCAGCATTTT. As protein: CASSLVGREWPQHF.

Only a few counts were recorded for this clone. CDR3 bases: TGTGCCTGGAGTGCCATTTCAACTAATGAAAAACTGTTTTTT. The encoded protein is CAWSAISTNEKLFF. The chain joins TRBV30 to TRBJ1-4; no firm D call. From germline, CDR1 is GTSNPN and CDR2 SVGIG (reference sequence). This CDR3 has 14 residues. Trimming took off 1 base at V and 0 bases at J, with 6 bases between the two ends. The whole variable domain, remainder taken from reference TRBV30 and TRBJ1-4, is SQTIHQWPATLVQPVGSPLSLECTVEGTSNPNLYWYRQAAGRGLQLLFYSVGIGQISSEVPQNLSASRPQDRQFILSSKKLLLSDSGFYLCAWSAISTNEKLFFGSGTQLSVL.

The rearrangement joins TRBV5-6 to TRBJ2-5; 8 bases match TRBD1. The V gene's germline CDR1 is SGHDT and CDR2 YYEEEE. The CDR3 extends over 16 amino acids. The V gene end was trimmed by 0 bases and the J gene end by 2 bases; junction bases not matched to a gene: 6. CDR3 nucleotides: TGTGCCAGCAGCTTGGACACAGGGGGAAGACAAGAGACCCAGTACTTC. Its protein product is CASSLDTGGRQETQYF. Using reference TRBV5-6 and TRBJ2-5 for the parts outside the CDR3, the full variable domain is DAGVTQSPTHLIKTRGQQVTLRCSPKSGHDTVSWYQQALGQGPQFIFQYYEEEERQRGNFPDRFSGHQFPNYSSELNVNALLLGDSALYLCASSLDTGGRQETQYFGPGTRLLVL.

The rearrangement links TRBV28 to TRBJ2-3; D perhaps matches TRBD1 (6 bases). Germline V lookup: CDR1 MDHEN, CDR2 SYDVKM. The CDR3 totals 14 residues. Trimming took 5 bases from V and 4 from J, leaving 13 bases between them. CDR3 sequence (DNA): TGTGCCAGCAGTCCGACAGGAGCTGCAGATACGCAGTATTTT. It specifies CASSPTGAADTQYF. Complete variable domain (other parts from reference TRBV28 and TRBJ2-3): DVKVTQSSRYLVKRTGEKVFLECVQDMDHENMFWYRQDPGLGLRLIYFSYDVKMKEKGDIPEGYSVSREKKERFSLILESASTNQTSMYLCASSPTGAADTQYFGPGTRLTVL.

The chain recombines TRBV2 with TRBJ1-6, with D uncertain. CDR1 and CDR2 from the germline V gene are SNHLY and FYNNEI. The CDR3 runs 15 residues. The V gene lost 2 bases and the J gene lost 8 bases, with 13 bases spanning the gap. The CDR3 DNA sequence: TGTGCCAGCAGTGAATCGGTGGGAGAGTATTCACCCCTCCACTTT. Translating gives CASSESVGEYSPLHF.

This chain uses TRBV28 with TRBJ2-7; perhaps TRBD1 as D (6 bases). CDR1 is MDHEN and CDR2 is SYDVKM in the germline V gene. This CDR3 is built from 12 residues. V was pared by 7 bases and J by 2 bases, with 9 bases between. CDR3 loop: CASKGVPYEQYF. DNA of the CDR3: TGTGCCAGCAAGGGGGTCCCCTACGAGCAGTACTTC. Filled out from reference TRBV28 and TRBJ2-7, the complete variable domain reads DVKVTQSSRYLVKRTGEKVFLECVQDMDHENMFWYRQDPGLGLRLIYFSYDVKMKEKGDIPEGYSVSREKKERFSLILESASTNQTSMYLCASKGVPYEQYFGPGTRLTVT.